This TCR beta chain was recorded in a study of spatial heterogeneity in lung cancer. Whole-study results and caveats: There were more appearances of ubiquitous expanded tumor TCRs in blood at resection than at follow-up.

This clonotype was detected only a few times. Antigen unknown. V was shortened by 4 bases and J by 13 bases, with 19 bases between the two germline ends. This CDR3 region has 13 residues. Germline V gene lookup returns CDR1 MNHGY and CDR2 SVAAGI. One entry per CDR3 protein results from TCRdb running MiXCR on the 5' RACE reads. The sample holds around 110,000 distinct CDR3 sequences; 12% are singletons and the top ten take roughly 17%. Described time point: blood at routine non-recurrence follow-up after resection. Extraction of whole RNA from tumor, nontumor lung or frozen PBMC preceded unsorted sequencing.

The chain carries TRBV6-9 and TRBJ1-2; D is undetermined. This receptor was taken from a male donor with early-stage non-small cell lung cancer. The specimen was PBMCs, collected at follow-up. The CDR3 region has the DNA TGTGCCAGCAGTTTAGATGGCGGGGATCCCCTCACCTTC. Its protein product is CASSLDGGDPLTF.